This T cell receptor (beta chain) was found in a study of control samples from healthy donors and cancer patients. Generated by immunoSEQ multiplex PCR, the TCRdb table keeps only in-frame clones and is missing some. Here the sample spans 70,000 to 100,000 clones, about 90% being singletons. The sequence was collected from a woman aged 60-75 years with head and neck cancer. Sequencing input: PBMCs.

The CDR3 loop is CASRGLDNYNEQFF. CDR3 sequence (DNA): TGTGCCAGTAGGGGACTCGATAACTACAATGAGCAGTTCTTC. J is TRBJ2-1 and V is TRBV19; D may be TRBD2 (6 bases). CDR1 is LNHDA and CDR2 is SQIVND in the germline V gene (reference sequence). This CDR3 is built from 14 residues. Trimming shortened V by 6 bases and J by 3 bases, and 12 bases separated the two germline ends.